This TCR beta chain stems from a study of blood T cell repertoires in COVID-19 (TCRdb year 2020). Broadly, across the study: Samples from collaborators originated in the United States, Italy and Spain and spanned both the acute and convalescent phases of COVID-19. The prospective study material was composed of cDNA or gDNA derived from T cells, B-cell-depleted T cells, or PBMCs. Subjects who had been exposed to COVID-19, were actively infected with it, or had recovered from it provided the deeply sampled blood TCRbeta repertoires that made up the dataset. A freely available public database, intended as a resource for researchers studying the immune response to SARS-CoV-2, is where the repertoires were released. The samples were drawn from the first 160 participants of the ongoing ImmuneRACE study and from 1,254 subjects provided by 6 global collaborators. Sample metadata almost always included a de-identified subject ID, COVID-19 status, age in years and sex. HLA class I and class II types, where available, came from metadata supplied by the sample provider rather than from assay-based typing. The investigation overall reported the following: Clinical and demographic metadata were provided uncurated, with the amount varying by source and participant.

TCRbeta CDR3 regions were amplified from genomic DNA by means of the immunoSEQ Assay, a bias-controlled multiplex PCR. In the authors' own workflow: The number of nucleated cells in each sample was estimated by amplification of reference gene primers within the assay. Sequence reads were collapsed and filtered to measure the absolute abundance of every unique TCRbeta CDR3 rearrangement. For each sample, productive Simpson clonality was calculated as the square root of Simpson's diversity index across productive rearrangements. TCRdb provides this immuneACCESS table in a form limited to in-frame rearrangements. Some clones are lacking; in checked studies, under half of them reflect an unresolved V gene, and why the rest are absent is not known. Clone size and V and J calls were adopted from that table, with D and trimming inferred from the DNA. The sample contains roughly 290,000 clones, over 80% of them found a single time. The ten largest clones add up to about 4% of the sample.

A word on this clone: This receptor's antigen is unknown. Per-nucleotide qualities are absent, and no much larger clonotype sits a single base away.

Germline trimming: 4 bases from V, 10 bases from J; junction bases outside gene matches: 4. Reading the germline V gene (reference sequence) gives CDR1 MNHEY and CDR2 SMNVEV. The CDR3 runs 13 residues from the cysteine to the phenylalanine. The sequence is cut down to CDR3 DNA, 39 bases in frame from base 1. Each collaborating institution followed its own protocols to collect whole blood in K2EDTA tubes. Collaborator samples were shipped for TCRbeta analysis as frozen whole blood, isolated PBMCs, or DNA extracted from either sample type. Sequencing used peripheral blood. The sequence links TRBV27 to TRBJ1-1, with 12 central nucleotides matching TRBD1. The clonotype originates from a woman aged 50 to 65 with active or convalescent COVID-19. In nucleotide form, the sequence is TGTGCCAGCAGTTGGGACAGGGGGCGGCGAGCTTTCTTT. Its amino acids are CASSWDRGRRAFF.